The present TCR beta chain was sequenced within a study of T cell responses to AZD1222 COVID-19 vaccine. Some clones are missing from TCRdb's copy, which holds only in-frame ones; the method was immunoSEQ multiplex PCR. The sample has fewer than 150,000 clones; approximately 90% are singletons. About this clone: Antigen specificity is unknown. Additional DNA sequences in this sample encode the identical CDR3.

Study findings and constraints: Repertoire samples came only from after the peak T cell response. Increases in Spike-specific TCR breadth and depth were seen after two AZD1222 doses.

Trimming shortened V by 6 bases and J by 1 base, and 9 bases separated the two germline ends. The CDR3 has 13 amino acids. Germline V gene sequence: CDR1 MNHNY, CDR2 SVGAGI (reference sequence). The sequence was collected from an adult who received the AZD1222 COVID-19 vaccine. The input for sequencing was peripheral blood, taken 28 days after the second AZD1222 dose. V gene TRBV6-6 combines with J gene TRBJ1-1; the D is unclear. CDR3 in DNA: TGTGCCAGCAGCTACGACGGGAACACTGAAGCTTTCTTT. This encodes CASSYDGNTEAFF.